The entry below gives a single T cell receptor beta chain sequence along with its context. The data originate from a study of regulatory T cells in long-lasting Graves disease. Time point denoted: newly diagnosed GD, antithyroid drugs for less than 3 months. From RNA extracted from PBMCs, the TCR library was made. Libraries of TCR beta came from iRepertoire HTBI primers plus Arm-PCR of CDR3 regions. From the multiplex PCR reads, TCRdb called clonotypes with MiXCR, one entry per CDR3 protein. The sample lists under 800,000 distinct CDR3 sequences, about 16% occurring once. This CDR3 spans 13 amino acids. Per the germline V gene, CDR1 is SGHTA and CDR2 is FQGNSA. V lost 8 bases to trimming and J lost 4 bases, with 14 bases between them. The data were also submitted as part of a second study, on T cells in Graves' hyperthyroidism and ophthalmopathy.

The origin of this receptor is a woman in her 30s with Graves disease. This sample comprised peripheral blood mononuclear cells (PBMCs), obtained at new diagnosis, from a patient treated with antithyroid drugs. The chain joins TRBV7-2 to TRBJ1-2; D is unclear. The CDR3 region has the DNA TGTGCCAGCGGAGCGGCCCGAGGCTATGGCTACACCTTC. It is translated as CASGAARGYGYTF.